This T cell receptor beta chain is from a study of cytomegalovirus exposure and HLA in healthy donors. The CDR3 extends over 16 amino acids. From germline, CDR1 is SGHRS and CDR2 YFSETQ. The V and J ends lost 0 bases and 3 bases respectively, with 12 bases between them. The PCR contained 60 Vbeta and 13 Jbeta primers. Repertoires were generated with immunoSEQ multiplex PCR, while TCRdb's copy carries only in-frame clones and drops some. This table has about 220,000 clones, about 75% appearing once. J is TRBJ2-2 and V is TRBV5-1, with D tentatively TRBD1 (5 bases). Sequenced input: PBMCs. The clonotype comes from a woman in her 30s in good health and CMV-seronegative. The chain's CDR3 is CASSLDLGADTGELFF. For the CDR3, the DNA is TGCGCCAGCAGCTTGGATCTAGGGGCCGACACCGGGGAGCTGTTTTTT.